This TCR beta chain derives from a study of tumor-infiltrating lymphocytes in primary liver carcinoma. The input was 500 ng total RNA; TCR beta cDNA was made from it with a constant-region primer. Slightly modified ARM-PCR with three nested multiplex PCR rounds yielded TCR beta libraries. Rounds one and two of PCR, each of 9 to 11 cycles, were primed with TRBV1-TRBV30 forward primers and a C-beta reverse primer. TCRdb recomputed calls from the multiplex PCR reads with MiXCR, one row per CDR3 protein. The sample includes some 320,000 distinct CDR3 sequences, approximately 65% of them seen just once. For blood RNA, unsorted whole blood served as the source, and germline DNA was extracted too. The length of the CDR3 is 17 residues. The ends were cut back, 1 base at V and 6 bases at J, with 20 bases in the middle. The germline gives CDR1 LGHNA, CDR2 YNFKEQ.

Material: peripheral blood. The rearrangement links TRBV4-2 to TRBJ2-3; D may be TRBD1 (5 bases). The source of this sequence is a man between 40 and 49 years old with primary liver carcinoma and hepatitis B virus infection. The CDR3 DNA sequence: TGTGCCAGCAGCCAAGTATCAGGGCCTCTGTCCACGGATACGCAGTATTTT. Protein product: CASSQVSGPLSTDTQYF.